The 5 T cell receptor beta chains below all came from one sample that was sequenced in a study of CD8+ T cells in alopecia areata. The treatment here: oral pan-JAK inhibitor, 5-10 mg twice daily. Extracted RNA was reverse transcribed, and the resulting cDNA served as sequencing template. Sequenced by immunoSEQ multiplex PCR; TCRdb stores in-frame clones only, minus some. The data contain roughly 98,000 clones, 60% to 65% of them singletons. The starting material was CD8+ T cells sorted from blood, obtained at week 4, from a patient treated with tofacitinib. These receptor sequences come from a human donor with alopecia areata.

The chain recombines TRBV5-6 with TRBJ1-1; maybe TRBD1 (5 bases). The CDR3 consists of 13 residues. Per the germline V gene, CDR1 is SGHDT and CDR2 is YYEEEE. V lost 3 bases, J lost 2 bases, and 8 bases lay in between. In nucleotides, the CDR3 is TGTGCCAGCAGCTGGGGGGGAAACACTGAAGCTTTCTTT. Translated: CASSWGGNTEAFF. Using reference TRBV5-6 and TRBJ1-1 for the parts outside the CDR3, the full variable domain is DAGVTQSPTHLIKTRGQQVTLRCSPKSGHDTVSWYQQALGQGPQFIFQYYEEEERQRGNFPDRFSGHQFPNYSSELNVNALLLGDSALYLCASSWGGNTEAFFGQGTRLTVV.

This clone was found once. The chain joins TRBV7-2 to TRBJ2-7; D not resolved. Per the germline V gene, CDR1 is SGHTA and CDR2 is FQGNSA. CDR3 length equals 13 residues. The V gene lost 5 bases and the J gene lost 5 bases, with 13 bases spanning the gap. The CDR3, as DNA: TGTGCCAGCAGCCTATATCAACACCACGAGCAGTACTTC. Its protein product is CASSLYQHHEQYF.

The CDR3 DNA reads TGTGCCAGCAGTCGGACTAGCGGTACCGGGGAGCTGTTTTTT. It codes for CASSRTSGTGELFF. This chain connects TRBV28 to TRBJ2-2; 10 bases match TRBD2. Unmatched junction bases numbered 2, after V lost 5 bases and J lost 5 bases. This CDR3 is 14 amino acids long. Per the germline V gene, CDR1 is MDHEN and CDR2 is SYDVKM.

The rearrangement uses TRBV19 and TRBJ1-1, with a possible D match to TRBD1 (6 bases). Germline V gene lookup returns CDR1 LNHDA and CDR2 SQIVND (reference sequence). CDR3 size: 13 residues. Trimming left V 5 bases short and J 3 bases short, with 10 bases between. CDR3 in amino acids: CASSLAGDTEAFF. DNA of the CDR3: TGTGCCAGTAGTCTGGCAGGGGACACTGAAGCTTTCTTT.

The rearrangement links TRBV29-1 to TRBJ2-7; 7 bases are a match to TRBD1. The CDR3 is 14 residues long. The germline gives CDR1 SQVTM, CDR2 ANQGSEA. V trimming: 7 bases; J trimming: 3 bases; junction bases outside the gene matches: 12. Here the CDR3 DNA reads TGCAGCGCCGAAACAGGGGATCAAAGCTACGAGCAGTACTTC. Residues: CSAETGDQSYEQYF.